This TCR beta chain was found in a study of T cell clonality in common variable immunodeficiency. Study observations and caveats: TCRbeta clonality was increased in CVID versus healthy controls.

The data were produced by immunoSEQ multiplex PCR, yet TCRdb's version contains in-frame clones alone and is incomplete. The sample shows some 38,000 clones, no singletons; the ten largest hold approximately 3%. The V and J ends lost 3 bases and 2 bases respectively, with 5 bases between them. In germline, CDR1 is LNHDA, CDR2 SQIVND (reference sequence). The CDR3 loop spans 14 amino acids. Caucasian heritage predominated among both patients and controls. Heparinized whole blood, about 4.5 to 9 ml, came from each donor. This clone has at least ten counts. Its specificity is not known. The missing CDR3 end, 3 residues past where the read stops, is filled in from the germline J gene.

Material for sequencing was peripheral blood mononuclear cells. The TCR was taken from a person between 18 and 75 years old in good health. V and J are TRBV19 and TRBJ2-6, with TRBD2 as a possible D gene (5 bases). CDR3 bases read: TGTGCCAGTAGTATGAGGGCTGGGGCCAACGTC. Protein product: CASSMRAGANV. The full CDR3 reads CASSMRAGANVLTF.